The clone carrying this T cell receptor (beta chain) was recorded a few times. This sample is drawn from a study of cytomegalovirus exposure and HLA in healthy donors. The PCR made use of 60 Vbeta and 13 Jbeta primers. The method was immunoSEQ multiplex PCR; TCRdb's version includes in-frame clones alone and lacks a portion of them. The sample lists 110,000 to 150,000 clones, 65% to 80% occurring once. Trimming took off 6 bases at V and 2 bases at J, with 11 bases between the two ends. The CDR3 is 14 amino acids. CDR1 and CDR2 (germline): ENHRY, SYGVKD. The sample was PBMCs. The chain links TRBV10-3 to TRBJ1-3, with D possibly matching TRBD1 (6 bases). The sequence derives from a male donor in good health and CMV-seronegative. CDR3 loop: CAIRRGTTGNTIYF. The CDR3 DNA sequence: TGTGCCATCAGGAGAGGGACAACTGGAAACACCATATATTTT.